Presented here are 10 T cell receptor beta chains from one specimen sequenced in a study of control samples from healthy donors and cancer patients. The data were produced by immunoSEQ multiplex PCR, yet TCRdb's version contains in-frame clones alone and is incomplete. The sample contains tens of thousands of clones, roughly 65% of which appear only once. Input material: formalin-fixed, paraffin-embedded tissue. The receptors derive from a male donor with melanoma.

This clone is medium-sized in the sample. CDR3: CASSVGDLGPYNEQFF. In DNA form, the CDR3 reads TGTGCCAGCAGCGTTGGGGACCTCGGCCCCTACAATGAGCAGTTCTTC. J is TRBJ2-1 and V is TRBV9, with D perhaps assigned TRBD1 or TRBD2 (5 bases each). Trimming cost V 2 bases and J 2 bases, with 14 bases left between them. This CDR3 has 16 residues. Germline CDR1 SGDLS, CDR2 YYNGEE.

Points on this clone: A much larger clone is a single base away; this may be a read error. Distinct nucleotide sequences in the sample also encode this CDR3. The rearrangement links TRBV10-2 to TRBJ1-5, with unresolved D. V lost 0 bases and J 0 bases, leaving 9 bases between the germline ends. Per the germline V gene, CDR1 is WSHSY and CDR2 is SAAADI. The CDR3 is 16 amino acids. The CDR3 nucleotides are TGCGCCAGCAGTGAGTCTCCCGGGAATAGCAATCAGCCCCAGCATTTT. Its protein is CASSESPGNSNQPQHF.

This chain joins TRBV5-6 and TRBJ1-5, with a possible D match to TRBD1 (5 bases). The CDR3 length is 15 residues. Trimming pared 0 bases from V and 2 bases from J, leaving 9 bases between. Germline CDR1 is SGHDT and CDR2 is YYEEEE. The CDR3: CASSLGGWGNQPQHF. The CDR3 DNA reads TGTGCCAGCAGCTTGGGGGGCTGGGGCAATCAGCCCCAGCATTTT.

This clone was counted only a few times. This chain links TRBV7-8 with TRBJ1-6; D possibly corresponds to TRBD1 (5 bases). This CDR3 comprises 20 residues. V was shortened by 0 bases and J by 0 bases, with 18 bases between the two germline ends. Germline CDR1 is SGHVS and CDR2 is FQNEAQ. CDR3 amino acids: CASSLAYHQGRSSYNSPLHF. DNA of the CDR3: TGTGCCAGCAGCTTAGCGTACCATCAGGGACGCAGCTCCTATAATTCACCCCTCCACTTT.

The chain carries TRBV7-8 and TRBJ2-3; 8 bases map to TRBD2. V was pared by 5 bases and J by 0 bases, with 7 bases of the junction left unmatched. The CDR3 sequence is 16 residues long. CDR1 is SGHVS, CDR2 FQNEAQ, per germline. The CDR3 reads CASSPGLALSTDTQYF. DNA of the CDR3: TGTGCCAGCAGCCCAGGACTAGCACTTAGCACAGATACGCAGTATTTT.

This rearrangement joins TRBV6-6 to TRBJ1-4, with D possibly matching TRBD1 (5 bases). There are 13 residues in the CDR3. Germline CDR1 is MNHNY and CDR2 is SVGAGI (reference sequence). Trimming removed 6 bases from V and 7 bases from J, with 12 bases in between. The CDR3, as DNA: TGTGCCAGCAGGAGGGGTTCGGGTGAAAAACTGTTTTTT. Translation: CASRRGSGEKLFF.

The rearrangement uses TRBV27 and TRBJ1-4; D possibly corresponds to TRBD1 (5 bases). The CDR3 sequence is 15 residues long. Germline CDR1 and CDR2: MNHEY and SMNVEV (reference sequence). The ends were cut back, 6 bases at V and 4 bases at J, with 15 bases in the middle. CDR3: CASRPSGPSNEKLFF. The CDR3 region has the DNA TGTGCCAGCAGACCTTCGGGGCCAAGTAATGAAAAACTGTTTTTT. The variable domain in full, completed from reference TRBV27 and TRBJ1-4, reads EAQVTQNPRYLITVTGKKLTVTCSQNMNHEYMSWYRQDPGLGLRQIYYSMNVEVTDKGDVPEGYKVSRKEKRNFPLILESPSPNQTSLYFCASRPSGPSNEKLFFGSGTQLSVL.

The chain has TRBV20-1 and TRBJ2-3; D remains ambiguous. Germline CDR1 is DFQATT and CDR2 is SNEGSKA (reference sequence). The CDR3 has 9 amino acids. CDR3 protein: CRHGDTQYF. The CDR3 DNA is TGCAGACATGGGGATACGCAGTATTTT.

The chain recombines TRBV5-1 with TRBJ1-3; D is undetermined. From germline, CDR1 is SGHRS and CDR2 YFSETQ. V was trimmed by 4 bases and J by 3 bases, leaving 14 bases between them. The CDR3 is made up of 15 amino acids. DNA for the CDR3: TGCGCCAGCAGCCCCTATGCCACGGTTGGAAACACCATATATTTT. Its protein product is CASSPYATVGNTIYF. The full variable domain, its missing parts supplied by reference TRBV5-1 and TRBJ1-3, is KAGVTQTPRYLIKTRGQQVTLSCSPISGHRSVSWYQQTPGQGLQFLFEYFSETQRNKGNFPGRFSGRQFSNSRSEMNVSTLELGDSALYLCASSPYATVGNTIYFGEGSWLTVV.

The chain has TRBV7-8 and TRBJ1-6; D gene unclear. Germline V gene data show CDR1 as SGHVS and CDR2 as FQNEAQ. The V end lost 8 bases, the J end lost 9 bases, and 11 bases lay between the germline ends. This CDR3 region has 12 residues. Here the CDR3 reads CASSQAGSPLHF. For the CDR3, the DNA is TGTGCCAGCTCTCAGGCGGGTTCACCCCTCCACTTT.